This T cell receptor beta chain came from a study of blood T cells in healthy people across ages. The study, taken as a whole, reports: Per million T cells, TCR beta diversity dropped about linearly as age rose.

Points on this clonotype: No antigen is known for it.

A J-beta primer mix and a sample-barcoded 5' primer were used in a second PCR of about 7 to 12 cycles. Samples each returned at least 2.5 million CDR3-containing paired-end reads. TCRdb ran MiXCR on the 5' RACE reads and lists one entry per CDR3 protein. The sample records about 1,400,000 distinct CDR3 sequences, roughly 45% being singletons. This CDR3 region has 15 residues. The ends were cut back, 0 bases at V and 1 base at J, with 9 bases in the middle. Germline values: CDR1 SGDLS, CDR2 YYNGEE. The V and J genes are TRBV9 and TRBJ2-3; D is perhaps TRBD2 (5 bases). This TCR came from a woman aged 18-29 years in good health. The sample consisted of blood. The chain's CDR3 is CASSVVLAGTDTQYF. For the CDR3, the DNA is TGTGCCAGCAGCGTAGTGCTAGCCGGCACAGATACGCAGTATTTT.